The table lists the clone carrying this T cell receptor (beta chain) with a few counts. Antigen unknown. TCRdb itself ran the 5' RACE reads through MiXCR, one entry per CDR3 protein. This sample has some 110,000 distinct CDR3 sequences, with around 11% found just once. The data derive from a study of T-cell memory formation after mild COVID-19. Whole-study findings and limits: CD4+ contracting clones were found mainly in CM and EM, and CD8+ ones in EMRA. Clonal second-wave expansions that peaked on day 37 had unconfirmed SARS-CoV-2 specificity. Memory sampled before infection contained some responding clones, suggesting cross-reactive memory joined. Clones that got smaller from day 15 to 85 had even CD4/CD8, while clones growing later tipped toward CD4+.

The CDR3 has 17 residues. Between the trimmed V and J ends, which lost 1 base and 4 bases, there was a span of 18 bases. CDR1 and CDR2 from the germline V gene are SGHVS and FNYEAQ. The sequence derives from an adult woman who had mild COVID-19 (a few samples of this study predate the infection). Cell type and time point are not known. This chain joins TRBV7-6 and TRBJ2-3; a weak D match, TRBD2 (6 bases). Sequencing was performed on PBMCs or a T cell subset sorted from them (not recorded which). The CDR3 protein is CASSLELIGSGADTQYF. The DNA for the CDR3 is TGTGCCAGCAGCTTAGAGTTAATCGGATCGGGGGCAGATACGCAGTATTTT. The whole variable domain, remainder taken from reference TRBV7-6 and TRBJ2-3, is GAGVSQSPRYKVTKRGQDVALRCDPISGHVSLYWYRQALGQGPEFLTYFNYEAQQDKSGLPNDRFSAERPEGSISTLTIQRTEQRDSAMYRCASSLELIGSGADTQYFGPGTRLTVL.